This TCR beta chain was sequenced during a study of control samples from healthy donors and cancer patients. V lost 3 bases and J 0 bases, leaving 14 bases between the germline ends. Germline V gene sequence: CDR1 GTSNPN, CDR2 SVGIG (reference sequence). The CDR3 spans 15 residues. The repertoire was sequenced with immunoSEQ multiplex PCR; TCRdb's copy has only in-frame clones and lacks some. The table has over 45,000 clones, around 90% seen once. The sequence derives from a man aged 25-45 years with colorectal cancer. Sequencing used PBMCs. The chain links TRBV30 to TRBJ1-1, with a weak D call TRBD1 (6 bases). In DNA form, the CDR3 reads TGTGCCTGGAGATTAAAGGGGGGGGTGAACACTGAAGCTTTCTTT. This gives the protein CAWRLKGGVNTEAFF.